The rows below give T cell receptor beta chains drawn from one sample of a study of preoperative IRX-2 immunotherapy in early breast cancer. Sequenced by immunoSEQ multiplex PCR; TCRdb stores in-frame clones only, minus some. The sample lists 75,000 to 100,000 clones, roughly 88% occurring once. Specimen: tumor tissue, collected after IRX-2 immunotherapy. The receptor source for this set is a human donor with breast cancer. Each CDR3 is given with its conserved first and last residue. A D gene is named only where the DNA matches it firmly. Only part of the rows carry a size: once, few, many, or a class if the clone is expanded.

j_call clone_size d_call v_call cdr3_length cdr3_nt cdr3_aa
TRBJ1-1 . . TRBV5-1 14 TGCGCCAGCAGCTTGGGAGGAGGGAGCACTGAAGCTTTCTTT CASSLGGGSTEAFF
TRBJ1-5 . . TRBV6-8 14 TGTGCCAGCAGTTCCAGGGTGGGCAATCAGCCCCAGCATTTT CASSSRVGNQPQHF
TRBJ1-1 once . TRBV25-1 16 TGTGCCAGCAGTGATAGCTTAGGACGGAAGAACACTGAAGCTTTCTTT CASSDSLGRKNTEAFF
TRBJ1-2 . . TRBV14 15 TGTGCCAGCAGCCGGTCCGGGACAACTAACTATGGCTACACCTTC CASSRSGTTNYGYTF
TRBJ1-2 . . TRBV19 16 TGTGCCAGTAGTATAGATCGATCCGGGCTAAGGTATGGCTACACCTTC CASSIDRSGLRYGYTF
TRBJ1-2 . TRBD1 TRBV18 14 TGTGCCAGCTCACCCGGACAGGGTAACTATGGCTACACCTTC CASSPGQGNYGYTF
TRBJ2-3 . . TRBV10-2 14 TGCGCCAGCAGTGTTGGCTCACTCACAGATACGCAGTATTTT CASSVGSLTDTQYF
TRBJ1-5 . . TRBV28 15 TGTGCCAGCAGTGCTCAGGGGTCCCGCAATCAGCCCCAGCATTTT CASSAQGSRNQPQHF
TRBJ1-3 . . TRBV6-8 17 TGTGCCAGCACTCCGCTGGACGTCGGGGTGAGCGGAAACACCATATATTTT CASTPLDVGVSGNTIYF
TRBJ1-1 . . TRBV10-1 12 TGCGCCAGCGCCAAGTCTGGAACTGAAGCTTTCTTT CASAKSGTEAFF
TRBJ2-7 . . TRBV28 12 TGTGCCAGCAGTTTGGTGGGTTACGAGCAGTACTTC CASSLVGYEQYF
TRBJ2-7 . . TRBV28 13 TGTGCCAGCAGTTTATCCCCAACCTACGAGCAGTACTTC CASSLSPTYEQYF
TRBJ1-2 . TRBD1 TRBV18 13 TGTGCCAGCTCTCCGACAGGGGACTATGGCTACACCTTC CASSPTGDYGYTF
TRBJ2-3 . TRBD2 TRBV7-7 15 TGTGCCAGAAGTTGGACTAGCGGGGCCACAGATACGCAGTATTTT CARSWTSGATDTQYF
TRBJ2-7 . TRBD1 TRBV6-8 13 TGTGCCAGCAGTTCGGGACAGGGCTACGAGCAGTACTTC CASSSGQGYEQYF
TRBJ2-1 . . TRBV19 14 TGTGCCAGTAGTATAGAGGAAGGTTGGGGTGAGCAGTTCTTC CASSIEEGWGEQFF
TRBJ2-1 . TRBD2 TRBV19 14 TGTGTCAGTAGTGGGCGGGAGGTAAATAATGAGCAGTTCTTC CVSSGREVNNEQFF
TRBJ2-1 . . TRBV19 14 TGTGCCAGTAGTAAGGTGGGAGGGGGGAATGAGCAGTTCTTC CASSKVGGGNEQFF
TRBJ2-7 . . TRBV28 13 TGTGCCAGCAGTACAGGGGGGGTGTTGGAGCAGTACTTC CASSTGGVLEQYF
TRBJ1-3 . . TRBV6-8 15 TGTGCCAGCAGTTACTCGAGGGAATCTGGAAACACCATATATTTT CASSYSRESGNTIYF
TRBJ2-7 . TRBD1 TRBV23-1 14 TGCGCCAGCAGTCAGTCACAGGGGCCCTACGAGCAGTACTTC CASSQSQGPYEQYF
TRBJ1-1 . . TRBV14 14 TGTGCCAGCAGCCAAGATCTTAGGAACACTGAAGCTTTCTTT CASSQDLRNTEAFF
TRBJ2-2 . TRBD1 TRBV6-8 13 TGTGCCACCTCGGACAGGGTGACCGGGGAGCTGTTTTTT CATSDRVTGELFF
TRBJ2-1 . . TRBV7-8 14 TGTGCCAGCAGCTCAGAGGGCTACGACAATGAGCAGTTCTTC CASSSEGYDNEQFF
TRBJ1-6 . . TRBV6-8 15 TGTGCCAGCAGCAGCGGACGGGTAGTGGCTTCACCCCTCCACTTT CASSSGRVVASPLHF
TRBJ1-1 . TRBD1 TRBV19 15 TGTGCCAGTAGTCCCTTCGGGACAGAGAACACTGAAGCTTTCTTT CASSPFGTENTEAFF
TRBJ1-5 . . TRBV19 19 TGTGCCAGTAGTTCCCCGGTGGGGGAAGACAGCGGGAGCAATCAGCCCCAGCATTTT CASSSPVGEDSGSNQPQHF
TRBJ1-6 . . TRBV19 13 TGTGCCAGTAGTCACAGGGAGTATTCACCCCTCCACTTT CASSHREYSPLHF
TRBJ2-1 . . TRBV7-4 15 TGTGCCAGCAGCAGGGGGCCGGGGGCCTACAATGAGCAGTTCTTC CASSRGPGAYNEQFF
TRBJ2-1 . . TRBV6-8 14 TGTGCCATCAGTCGGCCGGGAGTTACCAATGAGCAGTTCTTC CAISRPGVTNEQFF
TRBJ2-3 . . TRBV11-3 16 TGTGCCAGCAGCTTAGGTGGGAGACCGGGCACAGATACGCAGTATTTT CASSLGGRPGTDTQYF
TRBJ2-7 . TRBD1 TRBV30 14 TGTGCCTGGGATGACAGGGGCGGAGTGGGGGAGCAGTACTTC CAWDDRGGVGEQYF
TRBJ1-4 . . TRBV19 16 TGTGCCAGTAGTCCCCTGAAGGGGGGTCGCCATGAAAAACTGTTTTTT CASSPLKGGRHEKLFF
TRBJ1-6 . . TRBV19 12 TGTGCCAGCTCCGGGAATAATTCACCCCTCCACTTT CASSGNNSPLHF
TRBJ2-7 . . TRBV19 15 TGTGCCAGTAGTCCCCGGCAGGGGCCGTCCTACGAGCAGTACTTC CASSPRQGPSYEQYF
TRBJ2-1 . TRBD1 TRBV11-3 19 TGTGCCAGCAGCATGCCGGACAGGGACCTTTTAAGCTCCTACAATGAGCAGTTCTTC CASSMPDRDLLSSYNEQFF
TRBJ1-1 few . TRBV15 14 TGTGCCACCAGCAGAGAGAATATGAACACTGAAGCTTTCTTT CATSRENMNTEAFF
TRBJ2-1 . TRBD2 TRBV2 13 TGTGCCAGCAATGCGGGGGGGCCAAATGAGCAGTTCTTC CASNAGGPNEQFF
TRBJ1-1 few TRBD1 TRBV28 13 TGTGCCAGTTGCAGGGGGAGGGTCTCGAATGGTTTCTTT CASCRGRVSNGFF
TRBJ1-2 . . TRBV6-8 18 TGTGCCAGCAGTTACTCGATTGGCCAGGGCGCGATAGGATATGGCTACACCTTC CASSYSIGQGAIGYGYTF
TRBJ1-5 . . TRBV6-7 15 TGTGCCAGCACCCCGGGGGATTCGAACAATCAGCCCCAGCATTTT CASTPGDSNNQPQHF